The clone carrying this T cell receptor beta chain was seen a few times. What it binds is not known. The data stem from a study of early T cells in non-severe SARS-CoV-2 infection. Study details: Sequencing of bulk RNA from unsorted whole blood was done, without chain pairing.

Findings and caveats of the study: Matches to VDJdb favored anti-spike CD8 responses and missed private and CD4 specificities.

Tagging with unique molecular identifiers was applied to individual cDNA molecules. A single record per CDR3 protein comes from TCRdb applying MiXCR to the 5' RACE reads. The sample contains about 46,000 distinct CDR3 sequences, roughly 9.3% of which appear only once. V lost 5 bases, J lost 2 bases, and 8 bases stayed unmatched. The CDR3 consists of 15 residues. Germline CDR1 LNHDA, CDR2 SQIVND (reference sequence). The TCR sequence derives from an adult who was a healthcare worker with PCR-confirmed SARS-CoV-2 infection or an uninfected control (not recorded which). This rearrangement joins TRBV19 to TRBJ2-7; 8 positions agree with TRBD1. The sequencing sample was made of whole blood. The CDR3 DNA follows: TGTGCCAGTAGTGCGGGACAGGAGGTCACCTACGAGCAGTACTTC. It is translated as CASSAGQEVTYEQYF.